This TCR beta chain was obtained from a study of blood T cell repertoires in COVID-19. In the study overall: Italy, Spain and the United States were the sources of the convalescent and acute COVID-19 samples. T cells, B-cell-depleted T cells, or PBMCs supplied cDNA or gDNA.

The CDR3 runs 16 residues. V lost 1 base, J lost 4 bases, and 7 bases stayed unmatched. The germline V gene encodes CDR1 SEHNR and CDR2 FQNEAQ (reference sequence). This clone appeared once. Clones were read by immunoSEQ multiplex PCR, and TCRdb kept only the in-frame ones, dropping some. This table has some 360,000 clones, almost 90% appearing once. This study enrolled people aged roughly 18 to 89 from about two dozen US geographic areas. The chain links TRBV7-9 to TRBJ1-2, with 9 nucleotides matching TRBD1. The specimen was PBMCs or T cells enriched from blood (not recorded which). The sequence derives from a woman aged 25 to 39 who had been exposed to COVID-19. As DNA, the CDR3 is TGTGCCAGCAGCTTAGAACCGGGACAGGGTCTCTATGGCTACACCTTC. Translation: CASSLEPGQGLYGYTF.